Listed below are T cell receptor beta chains from one sample, sequenced in a study of regulatory T cells in long-lasting Graves disease. TCRdb re-derived calls from the multiplex PCR reads in MiXCR, one entry per CDR3 protein. The data contain about 460,000 distinct CDR3 sequences, 14% of them seen just once; the ten biggest clones take up about a sixth. These data were likewise used in another study, on T cells in Graves' hyperthyroidism and ophthalmopathy.

Sample: peripheral blood mononuclear cells (PBMCs), taken at new diagnosis, from a patient treated with antithyroid drugs. These receptors originate from a woman in her forties or fifties with Graves disease. CDR3s include the opening cysteine and the closing phenylalanine or tryptophan. A D gene is named only where the DNA matches it firmly. Part of the rows lack a size; the others show once, few, many or a class for expanded clones.

CDR3 protein | CDR3 DNA | D gene | J gene | V gene | clone size
CASSLLLGSTDTHYF | TGTGCCAGCAGCTTACTCTTGGGCTCCACAGATACGCACTATTTT | . | TRBJ2-3 | TRBV11-2 | .
CSARDLGLRSRYEQYF | TGCAGTGCTAGAGATTTAGGACTACGGTCGAGGTACGAGCAGTACTTC | . | TRBJ2-7 | TRBV20-1 | few
CASSFTGTSGPIAGRSSYNEQFF | TGTGCCAGCAGCTTCACCGGGACTAGCGGGCCTATTGCGGGAAGGAGCTCCTACAATGAGCAGTTCTTC | TRBD2 | TRBJ2-1 | TRBV7-8 | many
CSVVVAGGPGETQYF | TGCAGCGTTGTTGTAGCGGGAGGGCCAGGAGAGACCCAGTACTTC | TRBD2 | TRBJ2-5 | TRBV29-1 | many
CASSRTSGRITGELFF | TGTGCCAGTAGTAGGACTAGCGGGAGAATCACCGGGGAGCTGTTTTTT | TRBD2 | TRBJ2-2 | TRBV19 | .
CASSYGRTEAFF | TGTGCCAGCAGCTACGGACGGACAGAAGCTTTCTTT | . | TRBJ1-1 | TRBV3-1 | many
CASSSLRTGGMTDTQYF | TGTGCCAGCAGTTCCCTACGGACAGGGGGCATGACAGATACGCAGTATTTT | TRBD1 | TRBJ2-3 | TRBV27 | .
CASSPRTGGWEKLFF | TGTGCCAGCAGCCCCCGGACAGGGGGTTGGGAAAAACTGTTTTTT | TRBD1 | TRBJ1-4 | TRBV3-1 | .
CASSFSGPSYEQYF | TGTGCCAGCAGTTTCTCAGGGCCATCCTACGAGCAGTACTTC | . | TRBJ2-7 | TRBV27 | few
CASSLGARDEQFF | TGTGCCAGCAGCTTAGGGGCGAGGGATGAGCAGTTCTTC | . | TRBJ2-1 | TRBV7-2 | few
CASSQRGGGKECEQYF | TGTGCCAGCAGCCAACGTGGAGGGGGCAAAGAGTGCGAGCAGTACTTC | . | TRBJ2-7 | TRBV16 | .
CAGSIKTGQAEKLFF | TGTGCCGGTAGTATAAAAACGGGACAGGCAGAAAAACTGTTTTTT | TRBD1 | TRBJ1-4 | TRBV19 | .
CASSLPSKANTGELFF | TGTGCCAGTAGTCTACCTTCAAAAGCGAACACCGGGGAGCTGTTTTTT | . | TRBJ2-2 | TRBV19 | few
CTSSLMSESYEQYF | TGTACCAGCAGCTTAATGTCTGAGTCCTACGAGCAGTACTTC | . | TRBJ2-7 | TRBV7-9 | .
CASSTRSGGETQYF | TGTGCCAGCAGCACCAGATCAGGGGGGGAGACCCAGTACTTC | . | TRBJ2-5 | TRBV9 | many
CSARSAQNTEAFF | TGCAGTGCTAGATCCGCGCAGAACACTGAAGCTTTCTTT | . | TRBJ1-1 | TRBV20-1 | .
CASADGNIQYF | TGCGCCAGCGCAGACGGAAACATTCAGTACTTC | . | TRBJ2-4 | TRBV10-2 | .
CASSFPGPGGGYTF | TGTGCCAGCAGTTTCCCCGGCCCAGGAGGAGGCTACACCTTC | . | TRBJ1-2 | TRBV28 | .
CASSMRGSSYEQYF | TGTGCCAGTAGTATGAGGGGAAGCTCCTACGAGCAGTACTTC | . | TRBJ2-7 | TRBV19 | .
CASSSGVGTEAFF | TGTGCCAGCAGTTCGGGTGTAGGCACTGAAGCTTTCTTT | . | TRBJ1-1 | TRBV11-3 | many
CATSGTGRNEQFF | TGTGCCACCAGTGGTACCGGGAGGAATGAGCAGTTCTTC | TRBD2 | TRBJ2-1 | TRBV24-1 | many
CASSQEPLMDTGELFF | TGTGCCAGCAGCCAAGAACCGCTGATGGACACCGGGGAGCTGTTTTTT | . | TRBJ2-2 | TRBV3-1 | .
CASSQTRAGAYEQYF | TGCGCCAGCAGCCAAACCCGGGCCGGGGCCTACGAGCAGTACTTC | . | TRBJ2-7 | TRBV2 | .
CASSIRQGEAEQYF | TGTGCCAGCAGCATTAGACAGGGGGAGGCCGAGCAGTACTTC | TRBD1 | TRBJ2-7 | TRBV12-3/TRBV12-4 | many